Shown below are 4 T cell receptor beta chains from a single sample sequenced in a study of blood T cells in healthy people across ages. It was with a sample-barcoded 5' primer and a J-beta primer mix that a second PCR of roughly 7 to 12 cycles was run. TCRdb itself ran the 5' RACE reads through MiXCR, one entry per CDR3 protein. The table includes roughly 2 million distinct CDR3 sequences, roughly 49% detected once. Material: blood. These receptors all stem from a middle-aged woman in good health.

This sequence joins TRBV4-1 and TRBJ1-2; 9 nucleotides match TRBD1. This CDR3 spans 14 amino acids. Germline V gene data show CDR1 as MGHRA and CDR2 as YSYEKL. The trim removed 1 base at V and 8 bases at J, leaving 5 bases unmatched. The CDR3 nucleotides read TGCGCCAGCAGCCAAGCGGGACAGGGCGGCGGCTACACCTTC. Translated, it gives CASSQAGQGGGYTF.

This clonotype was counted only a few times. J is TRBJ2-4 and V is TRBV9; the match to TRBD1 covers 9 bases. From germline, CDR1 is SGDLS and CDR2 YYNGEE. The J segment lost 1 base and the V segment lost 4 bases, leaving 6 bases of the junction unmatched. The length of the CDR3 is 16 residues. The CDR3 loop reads CASSTGDRAAKNIQYF. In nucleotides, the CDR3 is TGTGCCAGCAGCACTGGGGACAGGGCGGCCAAAAACATTCAGTACTTC.

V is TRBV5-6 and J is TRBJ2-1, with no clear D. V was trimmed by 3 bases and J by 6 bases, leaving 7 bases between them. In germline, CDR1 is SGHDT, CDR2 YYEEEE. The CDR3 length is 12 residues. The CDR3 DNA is TGTGCCAGCAGCTCGGTTCGCAATGAGCAGTTCTTC. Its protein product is CASSSVRNEQFF.

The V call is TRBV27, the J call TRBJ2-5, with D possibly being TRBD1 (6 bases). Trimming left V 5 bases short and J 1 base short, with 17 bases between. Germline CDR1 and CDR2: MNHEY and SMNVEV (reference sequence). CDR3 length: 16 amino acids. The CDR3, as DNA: TGTGCCAGCAGTCCCATACAGGGTTTCGGCCAAGAGACCCAGTACTTC. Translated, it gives CASSPIQGFGQETQYF.